A selection of T cell receptor beta chains follows, all from one sample in a study of spatial heterogeneity in lung cancer. TCRdb re-derived calls from the 5' RACE reads in MiXCR, one entry per CDR3 protein. The sample holds about 47,000 distinct CDR3 sequences, about 11% seen once. Sequencing was performed on PBMCs, taken at surgery. The receptors stem from a female donor with early-stage non-small cell lung cancer. Both conserved end residues are part of each CDR3. D genes are given only for firm matches. Expanded clones get a size class; other rows say once, few or many, or leave the size out.

TRBV20-1	TRBJ2-5	TRBD1	many	TGCAGTGCCGGGGACAGTCCCAGCGAGACCCAGTACTTC	CSAGDSPSETQYF
TRBV7-2	TRBJ2-3	TRBD2	NA	TGTGCCAGCAGCTACGGCGGGGGGGGGAGCACAGATACGCAGTATTTT	CASSYGGGGSTDTQYF
TRBV5-1	TRBJ1-2	NA	NA	TGCGCCAGCAGCTTCGACAGTAACTATGGCTACACCTTC	CASSFDSNYGYTF
TRBV27	TRBJ1-2	NA	NA	TGTGCCAGCAGTTTACAGGAGAACTATGGCTACACCTTC	CASSLQENYGYTF
TRBV28	TRBJ2-3	TRBD2	NA	TGTGCCAGCAGTGGGAGCGGGGGGGCGTATACGCAGTATTTT	CASSGSGGAYTQYF
TRBV20-1	TRBJ1-4	NA	few	TGCAGTGCCCCGGAGCGAATAAGAGAAAAACTGTTTTTT	CSAPERIREKLFF
TRBV6-2/TRBV6-3	TRBJ2-3	NA	few	TGTGCCAGCAGTTACAGAACAGATACGCAGTATTTT	CASSYRTDTQYF
TRBV11-1	TRBJ2-1	TRBD2	few	TGTGCCAGCAGCTCTAGCGGGGGGGCTTCGTCCTACAATGAGCAGTTCTTC	CASSSSGGASSYNEQFF
TRBV6-6	TRBJ1-1	NA	NA	TGTGCCAGCGCACGACTTGGAGTCCGAATCTCCATGAACACTGAAGCTTTCTTT	CASARLGVRISMNTEAFF
TRBV6-2/TRBV6-3	TRBJ2-1	NA	few	TGTGCCAGCAGTGGCGGGACTTCCTCGGTCGATGAGCAGTTCTTC	CASSGGTSSVDEQFF
TRBV19	TRBJ2-1	TRBD1	NA	TGTGCCAGTAGTATAGCGACAGGGTGGTACAATGAGCAGTTCTTC	CASSIATGWYNEQFF
TRBV27	TRBJ1-5	TRBD1	NA	TGTGCCAGCAGTTTAGGACAGGGTGGCCAGCCCCAGCATTTT	CASSLGQGGQPQHF
TRBV7-6	TRBJ2-5	NA	many	TGTGCCAGCAGCTTATCGGACCCAAAAGAGACCCAGTACTTC	CASSLSDPKETQYF
TRBV7-8	TRBJ2-6	NA	NA	TGTGCCAGCAGCTTATTCGGGGTAGGAGGCCCTGGGGCCAACGTCCTGACTTTC	CASSLFGVGGPGANVLTF
TRBV6-6	TRBJ2-1	NA	few	TGTGCCAGCAGTTACACGACGGCCACCGGAGGAGAGCAGTTCTTC	CASSYTTATGGEQFF
TRBV5-1	TRBJ1-2	NA	many	TGCGCCAGCAGCTTGGGACAGCCGACTAACTATGGCTACACCTTC	CASSLGQPTNYGYTF
TRBV7-9	TRBJ2-7	NA	many	TGTGCCAGCAGCTTAGCGCCAGGACAGAACCTAGGGGCCTACGAGCAGTACTTC	CASSLAPGQNLGAYEQYF
TRBV27	TRBJ2-7	NA	few	TGTGCCAGCAGTCTCCAGGGAGTCTATGGCGAGCAGTACTTC	CASSLQGVYGEQYF
TRBV7-9	TRBJ2-5	NA	many	TGTGCCAGCAACCTACTAGAGACCCAGTACTTC	CASNLLETQYF
TRBV6-2/TRBV6-3	TRBJ2-7	NA	NA	TGTGCCAGCACTTACGCCTACGAGCAGTACTTC	CASTYAYEQYF
TRBV7-9	TRBJ1-1	NA	many	TGTGCCAGCAGCCCAAAGTACAGGGTTGCGACTGAAGCTTTCTTT	CASSPKYRVATEAFF
TRBV19	TRBJ2-2	NA	NA	TGTGCCAGTAGTCATCGACCGGGGGAGCTGTTTTTT	CASSHRPGELFF
TRBV20-1	TRBJ1-6	TRBD1	few	TGCAGTGCACGGGACAGTATCTCCTATAATTCACCCCTCCACTTT	CSARDSISYNSPLHF
TRBV7-2	TRBJ2-5	TRBD2	NA	TGTGCCAGCAGCTTCCCCCCCGTTCTAGCGGGGGGGGAGACCCAGTACTTC	CASSFPPVLAGGETQYF
TRBV20-1	TRBJ2-7	TRBD1	NA	TGCAGTGCTAGTCTAAGACAGGGCGAGCAGTACTTC	CSASLRQGEQYF
TRBV5-4	TRBJ1-2	TRBD1	once	TGTGCCAGCAGCGGTGGCAGGGGGCAGGTCGTCTATGGCTACACCTTC	CASSGGRGQVVYGYTF
TRBV7-9	TRBJ2-3	TRBD2	NA	TGTGCCAGCAGCACCGGGACTAGCGTTGCAGATACGCAGTATTTT	CASSTGTSVADTQYF
TRBV20-1	TRBJ2-5	NA	NA	TGCAGTGCCCGGAGGGCTGCACCGCAAGAGTCCCAGTACTTC	CSARRAAPQESQYF
TRBV7-9	TRBJ2-1	TRBD2	NA	TGTGCCAGCAGCTCGACTAGCCACTCTATCAATGAGCAGTTCTTC	CASSSTSHSINEQFF
TRBV20-1	TRBJ2-3	TRBD2	few	TGCAGTGCCAAGACTAGCGGGGGGGGAGATACGCAGTATTTT	CSAKTSGGGDTQYF
TRBV7-2	TRBJ1-2	NA	many	TGTGCCAGCAGCTTAGCGTTGGCTAACTATGGCTACACCTTC	CASSLALANYGYTF